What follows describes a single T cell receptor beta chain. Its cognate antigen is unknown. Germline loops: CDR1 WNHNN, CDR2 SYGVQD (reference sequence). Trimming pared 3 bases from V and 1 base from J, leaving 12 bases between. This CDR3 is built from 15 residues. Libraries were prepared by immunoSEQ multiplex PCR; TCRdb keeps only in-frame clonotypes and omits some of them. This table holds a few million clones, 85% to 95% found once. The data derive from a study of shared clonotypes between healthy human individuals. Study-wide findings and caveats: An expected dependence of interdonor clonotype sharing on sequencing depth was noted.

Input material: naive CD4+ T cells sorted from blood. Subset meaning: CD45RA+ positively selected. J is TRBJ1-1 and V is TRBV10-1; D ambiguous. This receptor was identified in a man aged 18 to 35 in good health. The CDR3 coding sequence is TGCGCCAGCAGTGACAGTTTACAGAAGAACACTGAAGCTTTCTTT. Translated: CASSDSLQKNTEAFF.